This entry features one TCR beta chain sequence. It lacks a known antigen. Base qualities are not recorded, but no much larger clone differs from it by a single base. TCR CDR3 regions were amplified from genomic DNA by multiplex PCR using the deep immunoSEQ assay. Extracted genomic DNA from each cell subset was distributed evenly across all wells of several immunoSEQ 96-well plates, and each plate was treated as a replicate. For unsorted PBMC, each replicate PCR was loaded with approximately 320 ng genomic DNA, equivalent to approximately 33,000 T cell genomes. Unsorted PBMC genomic DNA was sequenced across ten immunoSEQ deep assay plates. Purified libraries were quantified with a Qubit 3.0 fluorometer, sized on a Bioanalyzer 2100, and re-quantified with the KAPA Library Quantification kit. Every immunoSEQ 96-well plate was sequenced on a separate single-read 150-cycle Illumina NextSeq 550 flow cell. Processing in the source paper ran as follows. Because only junctional sequences without quality scores were contained in the immunoSEQ output, filtering matching that applied to full-length reads could not be performed. To assign V/J genes and CDR3, sequences were annotated using PyIR, a Python wrapper for IgBLAST v1.9, with IMGT germline references. Any read was removed if the V/J assignment was weak (E-value above 1e-6), the CDR3 was missing, or the read contained stop codons, out-of-frame junctions, or ambiguous translated residues. A V3J clonotype was defined by an identical inferred V gene, J gene, and CDR3 amino acid sequence. The percentage overlap between two repertoires was calculated by dividing the number of shared unique clonotypes by the size of the smaller repertoire. Three approaches were used to assess repertoire richness: RTK rarefaction, the Chao1 estimator, and Recon v2.1 estimates of unobserved clonotypes. TCRdb mirrors the immuneACCESS table, restricted to in-frame sequences. Some clones are absent from its copies; in checked studies, under half trace to an unresolved V gene, and the reason for the others is unknown. That table gives V, J and clone size, and the DNA gave D and trimming. The sample table contains fewer than 650,000 clones; only one count was recorded for over 65% of them. The ten biggest clones cover approximately 12% of the sample.

This sample was taken from a study of shared clonotypes between healthy human individuals (dated by TCRdb to 2020 to 2022). Notes on the research overall: The cohort comprised two women and a few men aged 18 to 49 years. Blood TCR repertoires of about 5 healthy adults were deeply sequenced to estimate repertoire size and the extent of clonotype sharing between individuals. Libraries were prepared and TCR repertoires were sequenced by different laboratories using diverse techniques, in order to increase sequencing depth and limit assay-specific biases. Per donor, leukapheresis produced somewhere between about 0.94 and 8.9 billion PBMCs. What the work shows at the level of the full study, not this receptor alone: Pairwise subsampling indicated that sequencing depth was expected to affect the degree of clonotype sharing among donors. Only blood was sampled, and tissue TCR repertoires likely differ from those in blood. The genetic and exposure-history diversity represented was limited by the small number of donors.

Including cysteine and phenylalanine, the CDR3 has 12 amino acids. Only CDR3 DNA remains: 36 bases, in frame from the first base. Donors were healthy HIV-negative adults with no recently reported acute infections or vaccinations. Every donor was a Caucasian adult residing in Nashville, Tennessee, USA. For unsorted samples, roughly 81 million PBMCs were counted and genomic DNA was extracted with the QIAamp DNA Blood Mini kit. Blood was obtained by leukapheresis, after which PBMCs were separated by Ficoll-Histopaque density gradient centrifugation and cryopreserved in liquid nitrogen vapor phase. Material: PBMCs. The sequence was collected from a middle-aged woman in good health. Some clones in this sample may be carry-over from other donors' samples. The sequence is built from TRBV21-1 and TRBJ1-1; the table's D gene call, TRBD1, was not cross checked with the DNA. TRBV21-1 is classified as a pseudogene. The sequenced DNA: TGTGCCAGCAGCAAAGCCCAGGGTTATGCTTTCTTT. This translates into CASSKAQGYAFF.